Listed below are T cell receptor beta chains from one sample, sequenced in a study of shared clonotypes between healthy human individuals. TCRdb's copy holds only in-frame clones and misses some; the assay was immunoSEQ multiplex PCR. The sample lists a few million clones; just over 90% were seen once. The specimen sequenced was naive CD4+ T cells sorted from blood. The receptors were sampled from a man aged 18 to 30 in good health. CDR3s include the opening cysteine and the closing phenylalanine or tryptophan. The D gene is left open where the match is weak. Some rows have no size entry. The others give once, few or many, or a class for an expanded clone.

j_gene,v_gene,abundance,d_gene,CDR3nt,CDR3aa
TRBJ2-5,TRBV7-2,.,TRBD2,TGTGCCAGCAGCCCTCGGGAGGCACAGCTGGGACGAGAGACCCAGTACTTC,CASSPREAQLGRETQYF
TRBJ2-7,TRBV5-1,.,.,TGCGCCAGCAGCTCCGAAGGGGTGTACGAGCAGTACTTC,CASSSEGVYEQYF
TRBJ2-5,TRBV19,.,TRBD1,TGTGCCAGTAGTCTATTAGGGACAGGGGGTGGAGAGACCCAGTACTTC,CASSLLGTGGGETQYF
TRBJ2-1,TRBV10-1,.,TRBD2,TGCGCCAGCAGTGGACCAGCGGGGGCCTACAATGAGCAGTTCTTC,CASSGPAGAYNEQFF
TRBJ1-5,TRBV6-5,.,.,TGTGCCAGCAGAAAATGGAGGGATAATCAGCCCCAGCATTTT,CASRKWRDNQPQHF
TRBJ2-7,TRBV2,.,TRBD1,TGTGCCAGCACTCCGGACAGGGTGCTACGTGAGCAGTACTTC,CASTPDRVLREQYF
TRBJ1-6,TRBV20-1,once,.,TGCAGTGCCCCGGAGAATTCACCCCTCCACTTT,CSAPENSPLHF
TRBJ2-4,TRBV7-6,.,TRBD1,TGTGCCAGCAGCTTGTATCGACAGGGGCCGGGGGCCAAAAACATTCAGTACTTC,CASSLYRQGPGAKNIQYF
TRBJ2-3,TRBV11-2,.,TRBD2,TGTGCCAGCAGCTTCACTAGCGGGGAGAGCACAGATACGCAGTATTTT,CASSFTSGESTDTQYF
TRBJ2-6,TRBV25-1,.,TRBD1,TGTGCCAGCAGTGACCCGGTGGGGACAGGGCCCGGGGCCAACGTCCTGACTTTC,CASSDPVGTGPGANVLTF
TRBJ2-5,TRBV19,.,TRBD2,TGTGCCACCCTCCCCGCGGGGGAGGAGACCCAGTACTTC,CATLPAGEETQYF
TRBJ2-6,TRBV2,.,.,TGTGCCAGCAGAGTAATAACAGGGAACTCTGGGGCCAACGTCCTGACTTTC,CASRVITGNSGANVLTF
TRBJ2-3,TRBV4-1,.,TRBD2,TGCGCCAGCAGCCAAATGGGGGGGATGCAGTATTTT,CASSQMGGMQYF
TRBJ2-7,TRBV5-1,.,.,TGCGCCAGCAGCTCGACAGTGCTCCTCCCTCACGAGCAGTACTTC,CASSSTVLLPHEQYF
TRBJ2-1,TRBV7-2,.,TRBD2,TGTGCCAGCAGCTTCGGACTAGCGGGACGATCTATCAATGAGCAGTTCTTC,CASSFGLAGRSINEQFF
TRBJ1-2,TRBV27,.,TRBD1,TGTGCCAGCAGCTCGACAGGGGGCTATGGCTACACCTTC,CASSSTGGYGYTF
TRBJ1-4,TRBV9,.,.,TGTGCCAGCAGCGGCGGGGTTACTAATGAAAAACTGTTTTTT,CASSGGVTNEKLFF
TRBJ2-2,TRBV7-6,.,TRBD2,TGTGCCAGCAGCTCCCCTGCCGGGACTAGCGGGACCACCGGGGAGCTGTTTTTT,CASSSPAGTSGTTGELFF